This T cell receptor (beta chain) came from a study of blood T cell repertoires in COVID-19. Study overall: Samples of COVID-19 (acute and convalescent) were obtained from the United States, Italy and Spain. The cDNA or gDNA used as material had been derived from T cells, B-cell-depleted T cells, or PBMCs.

There are 14 residues in the CDR3. V lost 8 bases and J lost 6; bases outside the gene matches: 11. CDR1 is SNHLY and CDR2 is FYNNEI in the germline V gene. As handled by the study authors: Estimates of nucleated cell counts were drawn from the amplification of reference gene primers. Assay: immunoSEQ multiplex PCR; the TCRdb copy retains only in-frame clones and omits some. V and J calls and clone size are copied from that table; D and trimming were computed from the DNA. The sample records over 250,000 clones, nearly 90% being singletons. This clone was counted a single time. The material sequenced was peripheral blood. The V gene is TRBV2, the J gene TRBJ1-1; 8 bases match TRBD1. The TCR was taken from a woman in her twenties or thirties with acute or convalescent COVID-19. CDR3 loop: CASPGGAFVSEAFF. In nucleotides, the CDR3 is TGTGCCAGCCCAGGGGGCGCATTTGTCTCTGAAGCTTTCTTT.